This T cell receptor beta chain was captured in a study of CD8+CD57+ T cells in acquired aplastic anemia. About the study: Sorted CD4+ and CD8+ cells yielded roughly 3.2 ug of DNA on average.

The template for TCR beta VDJ and CDR3 sequence profiling was genomic DNA. One entry per CDR3 protein results from TCRdb running MiXCR on the reads. In the table there are about 160,000 distinct CDR3 sequences, roughly 48% of which are singletons. Many counts were recorded for this clonotype. Germline V CDR1 and CDR2: DFQATT, SNEGSKA (reference sequence). The CDR3 extends over 15 amino acids. Trimming took 0 bases from V and 4 from J, leaving 15 bases between them. The rearrangement uses TRBV20-1 and TRBJ1-2; unclear D gene. The receptor was derived from a human donor in good health. What was sequenced was sorted CD4+, CD8+, or CD8+CD57+ T cells (not recorded which) from PBMCs. In DNA, the CDR3 is TGCAGTGCTAGAGACGCAGCAGGACTGAGCTATGGCTACACCTTC. The encoded protein is CSARDAAGLSYGYTF.